The clone carrying this T cell receptor (beta chain) was recorded a few times. Study processing details: It was from reference gene primer amplification that nucleated cell counts were estimated. Profiling relied on immunoSEQ multiplex PCR, and the TCRdb table lists in-frame clones only, not all of them. The DNA was the basis for D and trimming; V, J and clone size are from that table. The data show 250,000 or so clones, about 86% seen once. The sample is drawn from a study of blood T cell repertoires in COVID-19. Looking at the study overall: Acute and convalescent COVID-19 specimens originated in the United States, Italy and Spain. T cells, B-cell-depleted T cells, or PBMCs provided the cDNA or gDNA that served as material.

CDR1 SNHLY and CDR2 FYNNEI come from the germline V gene. CDR3 size: 16 residues. The V end was cut by 5 bases, the J end by 4 bases, with 19 bases between. The chain recombines TRBV2 with TRBJ2-3, with D maybe TRBD2 (6 bases). This receptor was taken from a man older than 75 with acute or convalescent COVID-19. Sequencing was carried out using peripheral blood. CDR3 protein: CASSSRPGLRADTQYF. The CDR3 DNA sequence: TGTGCCAGCAGTTCGAGGCCGGGACTTAGGGCAGATACGCAGTATTTT.